This T cell receptor beta chain was sequenced during a study of T cell responses to AZD1222 COVID-19 vaccine. General study results and limits: Recipients of AZD1222 seropositive at baseline numbered only five or six. None of the repertoires were sampled until the peak T cell response had passed.

Germline V CDR1 and CDR2: WSHSY, SAAADI. V lost 7 bases and J lost 4, with 8 bases in between. CDR3 length: 13 amino acids. Here immunoSEQ multiplex PCR was the method, and the copy in TCRdb shows in-frame clones only, minus some. Of 130,000 to 150,000 clones detected, approximately 90% appear once; the ten largest clones hold under 2%. This clone was recorded only once. Its target is not known. The genes are TRBV10-2 and TRBJ1-6; D not resolved. Sequenced here: peripheral blood, sampled 28 days after the second AZD1222 dose. This clonotype was obtained from an adult who received the AZD1222 COVID-19 vaccine. The CDR3 loop reads CASMGQYNSPLHF. The CDR3 nucleotides read TGCGCCAGCATGGGCCAGTATAATTCACCCCTCCACTTT.